Sequencing of this T cell receptor (beta chain) was carried out in a study of blood T cells in healthy people across ages. Regarding the study as a whole: When one million T cells were used, diversity estimates were thought to be underestimates. There were more naive CD4+ cells and higher diversity in long-lived donors than in aged donors.

Details on this clonotype: Antigen: not known.

A second PCR of roughly 6 to 12 cycles used a sample-barcoded 5' primer and a J-beta primer mix. Every sample produced at least 2.5 million CDR3-containing paired-end reads. TCRdb called the 5' RACE reads again in MiXCR, with one record for every CDR3 protein. The table lists 790,000 or so distinct CDR3 sequences, around half of them singletons. Sequencing was carried out using blood. The clonotype originates from an elderly man in good health.

The CDR3 protein is CASMLQGATGELFF. The CDR3 region has the DNA TGTGCCAGCATGCTACAGGGGGCCACCGGGGAGCTGTTTTTT. This chain joins TRBV27 and TRBJ2-2; 9 bases agree with TRBD1. The CDR3 contains 14 residues. Germline CDR1 reads MNHEY; CDR2 reads SMNVEV (reference sequence). Germline trimming cut 7 bases from V and 4 bases from J; bases unmatched to any gene: 4.